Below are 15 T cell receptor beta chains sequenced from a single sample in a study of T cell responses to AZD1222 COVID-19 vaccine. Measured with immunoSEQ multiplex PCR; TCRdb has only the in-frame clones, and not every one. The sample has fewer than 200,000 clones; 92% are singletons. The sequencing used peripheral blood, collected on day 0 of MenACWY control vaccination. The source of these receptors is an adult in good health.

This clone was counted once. CDR3 in amino acids: CASSADGGVNTEAFF. The CDR3 region has the DNA TGTGCCAGCAGCGCCGACGGTGGGGTTAACACTGAAGCTTTCTTT. The rearrangement joins TRBV3-1 (or the pseudogene TRBV3-2) to TRBJ1-1; D is unclear. This CDR3 is built from 15 residues. The germline gives CDR1 LGHDT, CDR2 YNNKEL (reference sequence). Between the trimmed V and J ends, which lost 5 bases and 2 bases, there was a span of 15 bases.

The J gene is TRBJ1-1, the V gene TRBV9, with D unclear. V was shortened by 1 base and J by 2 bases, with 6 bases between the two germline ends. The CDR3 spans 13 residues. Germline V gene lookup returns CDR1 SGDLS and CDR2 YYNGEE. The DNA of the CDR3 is TGTGCCAGCAGCGTAAAGGGTAACACTGAAGCTTTCTTT. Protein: CASSVKGNTEAFF.

The CDR3 coding sequence is TGTGCCAGCAGCTCCTCGGGGCTGGGCAATCAGCCCCAGCATTTT. It yields the protein CASSSSGLGNQPQHF. This chain links TRBV9 with TRBJ1-5; perhaps TRBD1 as D (5 bases). The CDR3 consists of 15 residues. V was clipped by 4 bases and J by 2 bases, with 13 bases between them. CDR1 is SGDLS, CDR2 YYNGEE, per germline. Full variable domain (outside the CDR3, taken from reference TRBV9 and TRBJ1-5): DSGVTQTPKHLITATGQRVTLRCSPRSGDLSVYWYQQSLDQGLQFLIQYYNGEERAKGNILERFSAQQFPDLHSELNLSSLELGDSALYFCASSSSGLGNQPQHFGDGTRLSIL.

The CDR3 coding sequence is TGTGCCAGCAGTTCAGTGCGGGAGGGCCCTTATGAGCAGTTCTTC. Protein product: CASSSVREGPYEQFF. The V call is TRBV6-2 or TRBV6-3, the J call TRBJ2-1; 9 nucleotides align to TRBD2. Per the germline V gene, CDR1 is MNHEY and CDR2 is SVGEGT. The CDR3 sequence is 15 residues long. J gave up 8 bases and V 4 bases, and 9 bases lay outside the gene matches.

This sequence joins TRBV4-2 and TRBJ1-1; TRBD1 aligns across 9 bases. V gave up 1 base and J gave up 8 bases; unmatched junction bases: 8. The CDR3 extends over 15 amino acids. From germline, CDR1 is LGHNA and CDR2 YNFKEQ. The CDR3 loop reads CASSQAGTGFGEAFF. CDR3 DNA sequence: TGTGCCAGCAGCCAAGCGGGGACAGGGTTTGGGGAAGCTTTCTTT.

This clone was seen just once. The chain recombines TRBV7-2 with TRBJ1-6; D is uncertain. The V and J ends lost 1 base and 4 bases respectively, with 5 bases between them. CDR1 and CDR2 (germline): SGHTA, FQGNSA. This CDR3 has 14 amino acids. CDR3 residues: CASSLEHYNSPLHF. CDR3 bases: TGTGCCAGCAGCTTAGAACATTATAATTCACCCCTCCACTTT.

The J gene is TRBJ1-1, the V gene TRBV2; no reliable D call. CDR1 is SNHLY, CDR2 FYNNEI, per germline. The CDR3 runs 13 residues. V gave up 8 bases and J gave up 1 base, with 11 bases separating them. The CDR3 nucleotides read TGTGCCAGCGGCTGGAGGAGGAACACTGAAGCTTTCTTT. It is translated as CASGWRRNTEAFF.

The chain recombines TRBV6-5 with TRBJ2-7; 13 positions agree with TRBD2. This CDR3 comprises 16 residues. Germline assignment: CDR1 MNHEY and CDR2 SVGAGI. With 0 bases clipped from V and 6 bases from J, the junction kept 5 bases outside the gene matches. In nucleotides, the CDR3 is TGTGCCAGCAGTTACTCGGCTAGACTAGCGGGAGGCGAGCAGTACTTC. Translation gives CASSYSARLAGGEQYF.

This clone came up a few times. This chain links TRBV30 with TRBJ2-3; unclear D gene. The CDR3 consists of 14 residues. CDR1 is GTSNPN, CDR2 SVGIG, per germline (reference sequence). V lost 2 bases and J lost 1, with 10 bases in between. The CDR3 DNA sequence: TGTGCCTGGAGTTACGTTTTAGGCACAGATACGCAGTATTTT. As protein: CAWSYVLGTDTQYF.

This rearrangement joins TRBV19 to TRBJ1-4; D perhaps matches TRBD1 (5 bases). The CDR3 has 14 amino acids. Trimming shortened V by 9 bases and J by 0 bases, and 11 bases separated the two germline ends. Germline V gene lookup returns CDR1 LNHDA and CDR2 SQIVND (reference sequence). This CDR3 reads CASRDWTTNEKLFF. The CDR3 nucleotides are TGTGCCAGCAGGGACTGGACAACTAATGAAAAACTGTTTTTT.

The CDR3 DNA reads as TGTGCCATCAGTGAGGAGGGTGGATACACAGATACGCAGTATTTT. This sequence encodes CAISEEGGYTDTQYF. The chain recombines TRBV10-3 with TRBJ2-3, with TRBD2 as a possible D gene (5 bases). Trimming took off 2 bases at V and 2 bases at J, with 11 bases between the two ends. Germline V gene lookup returns CDR1 ENHRY and CDR2 SYGVKD. The length of the CDR3 is 15 residues.

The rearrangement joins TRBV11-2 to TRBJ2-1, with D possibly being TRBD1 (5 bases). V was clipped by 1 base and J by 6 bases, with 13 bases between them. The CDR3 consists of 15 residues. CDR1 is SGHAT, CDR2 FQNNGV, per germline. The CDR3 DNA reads TGTGCCAGCAGCTTAGGGTCAGGGTTCTTCAATGAGCAGTTCTTC. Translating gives CASSLGSGFFNEQFF.

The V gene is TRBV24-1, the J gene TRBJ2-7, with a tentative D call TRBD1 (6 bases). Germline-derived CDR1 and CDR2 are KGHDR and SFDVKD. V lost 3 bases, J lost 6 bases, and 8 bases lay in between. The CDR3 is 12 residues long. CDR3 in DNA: TGTGCCACCAGTGATAACAGGGCCGAGCAGTACTTC. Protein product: CATSDNRAEQYF.

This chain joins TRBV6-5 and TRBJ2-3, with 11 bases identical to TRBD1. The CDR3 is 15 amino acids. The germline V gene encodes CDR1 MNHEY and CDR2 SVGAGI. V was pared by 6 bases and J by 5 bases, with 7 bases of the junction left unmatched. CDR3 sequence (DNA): TGTGCCAGCAGATACCGGGACAGGGGGTTAGATACGCAGTATTTT. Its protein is CASRYRDRGLDTQYF.

The CDR3 DNA sequence: TGCGCCAGCAGCTTCCCAGGGAGAAATGAAAAACTGTTTTTT. It yields the protein CASSFPGRNEKLFF. V and J are TRBV5-1 and TRBJ1-4; D might be TRBD1 (5 bases). This CDR3 is built from 14 residues. The V end was cut by 2 bases, the J end by 5 bases, with 10 bases between. CDR1 and CDR2 (germline): SGHRS, YFSETQ. The full variable domain, rest sourced from reference TRBV5-1 and TRBJ1-4, is KAGVTQTPRYLIKTRGQQVTLSCSPISGHRSVSWYQQTPGQGLQFLFEYFSETQRNKGNFPGRFSGRQFSNSRSEMNVSTLELGDSALYLCASSFPGRNEKLFFGSGTQLSVL.